Listed below are T cell receptor beta chains from one sample, sequenced in a study of cytomegalovirus exposure and HLA in healthy donors. The protocol was immunoSEQ multiplex PCR, while the TCRdb copy is restricted to in-frame clones and leaves out a portion. The data show roughly 130,000 clones, about three quarters seen once. The sample consisted of PBMCs. Receptors originate from a man in his forties in good health and CMV-seropositive. Each CDR3 is given with its conserved first and last residue. D genes are given only for firm matches. Only part of the rows carry a size: once, few, many, or a class if the clone is expanded.

clone_size	v_call	d_call	j_call	cdr3_length	cdr3_aa	cdr3_nt
once	TRBV7-7	-	TRBJ2-5	13	CASSLGHAKTQYF	TGTGCCAGCAGCTTAGGACATGCCAAGACCCAGTACTTC
-	TRBV28	-	TRBJ2-7	12	CATKRQTYEQYF	TGTGCCACCAAGAGACAGACCTACGAGCAGTACTTC
-	TRBV7-6	TRBD1	TRBJ2-2	16	CASSLPDRGVTGELFF	TGTGCCAGCAGCTTACCAGACAGGGGGGTCACCGGGGAGCTGTTTTTT
few	TRBV18	-	TRBJ2-1	16	CASSPPDGAGVDEQFF	TGTGCCAGCTCACCACCGGATGGGGCAGGGGTCGATGAGCAGTTCTTC
few	TRBV19	TRBD1	TRBJ2-7	14	CASSIFGQAYEQYF	TGTGCCAGTAGTATATTCGGACAGGCGTACGAGCAGTACTTC
-	TRBV27	TRBD1	TRBJ2-2	15	CASNRDRGLSGELFF	TGTGCCAGCAATCGGGACAGGGGGCTTTCCGGGGAGCTGTTTTTT
-	TRBV6-6	TRBD1	TRBJ1-4	15	CASSSGQFGSEKLFF	TGTGCCAGCAGTTCGGGACAGTTCGGTTCTGAAAAACTGTTTTTT
few	TRBV4-2	-	TRBJ2-2	17	CASSQDSLRGGTGELFF	TGTGCCAGCAGCCAAGACTCCCTTAGGGGGGGCACCGGGGAGCTGTTTTTT
-	TRBV11-3	-	TRBJ2-4	13	CASSLGQENIQYF	TGTGCCAGCAGCTTAGGGCAGGAAAACATTCAGTACTTC
-	TRBV5-1	-	TRBJ2-7	15	CASSLRDWDSYEQYF	TGCGCCAGCAGCCTCCGGGACTGGGACTCCTACGAGCAGTACTTC
-	TRBV28	-	TRBJ2-5	13	CASSLLPGETQYF	TGTGCCAGCAGTTTATTACCGGGGGAGACCCAGTACTTC
-	TRBV11-2	TRBD1	TRBJ1-1	15	CASSSTGTGLTEAFF	TGTGCCAGCAGCTCTACCGGGACAGGGTTGACTGAAGCTTTCTTT